This TCR beta chain was sequenced during a study of blood T cell repertoires in COVID-19. For the study at large: PBMCs, B-cell-depleted T cells, or T cells were the source of the cDNA or gDNA that made up the material.

Sequencing was performed with immunoSEQ multiplex PCR; in TCRdb, only in-frame clones are kept and a portion is missing. This table has roughly 150,000 clones, 90% appearing once. J lost 1 base, V lost 4 bases, and 14 bases had no gene match. The germline V gene has CDR1 MGHRA and CDR2 YSYEKL. CDR3 size: 18 residues. The sequence was obtained from a man in his sixties with active or convalescent COVID-19. The V and J genes are TRBV4-1 and TRBJ2-7; 9 bases fit TRBD1. Sequenced material: peripheral blood. CDR3 amino acids: CASSPPGVSGTGSYEQYF. The CDR3 DNA sequence: TGCGCCAGCAGCCCCCCGGGGGTTTCCGGGACAGGGTCCTACGAGCAGTACTTC.